This entry is about one T cell receptor beta chain. As yet, its antigen is unknown. The CDR3 is 14 amino acids. The V and J ends lost 5 bases and 1 base respectively, with 11 bases between them. Germline V gives CDR1 MNHEY, CDR2 SMNVEV (reference sequence). These data belong to a study of long-term antiretroviral therapy in people with HIV. Study-wide points: ART was followed by higher diversity that remained below transplant donor controls. The study found narrower CDR3 length ranges in HIV repertoires than in controls.

Investigators performed immunoSEQ version v3.0 at survey level. For every sample, sequencing targeted about 35,000-55,000 T-cell genomes. Profiling relied on immunoSEQ multiplex PCR, and the TCRdb table lists in-frame clones only, not all of them. The sample records roughly 20,000 clones, about 72% being singletons. This specimen was unsorted PBMCs, taken around 1.8 years before starting antiretroviral therapy. The clonotype originates from a woman aged 40 to 49 with HIV. The chain links TRBV27 to TRBJ2-5; possibly TRBD1 or TRBD2 for D (5 bases each). The CDR3 reads CASSPGTTQETQYF. The CDR3 coding sequence is TGTGCCAGCAGTCCTGGGACCACCCAAGAGACCCAGTACTTC.